This T cell receptor (beta chain) appears in the sequencing data of a study of T-cell memory formation after mild COVID-19. Using its own MiXCR run on the 5' RACE reads, TCRdb lists one record per CDR3 protein. The data show 15,000 or so distinct CDR3 sequences, with roughly 23% seen just once and 50% to 60% held by the top ten. This clonotype is categorized as medium-sized. The clonotype was recovered from a man aged 18-30 years who had mild COVID-19 (a few samples of this study predate the infection). Cell type and time point are not known. The specimen was PBMCs or a T cell subset sorted from them (not recorded which).

CDR3 sequence reads: CASSLMAQENTEAFF. The CDR3 bases are TGCGCCAGCAGCCTTATGGCACAGGAGAACACTGAAGCTTTCTTT. V usage is TRBV4-1 and J usage is TRBJ1-1; TRBD1 might be the D (5 bases). The V gene's germline CDR1 is MGHRA and CDR2 YSYEKL. The CDR3 is made up of 15 amino acids. V was cut by 4 bases and J by 1 base, with 13 bases left in between.